These 30 T cell receptor beta chains were sequenced from one sample in a study of CD8 T cells in ankylosing spondylitis. TCRdb passed the 5' RACE reads through MiXCR, listing each CDR3 protein once. There are about 120,000 distinct CDR3 sequences in the sample; roughly an eighth occur only once, and approximately 3.1% lies in the top ten. The source material was blood, either unsorted or a sorted T cell fraction (not recorded which). The source of these receptors is a female donor with ankylosing spondylitis or in good health (not recorded which).

The table lists this clonotype with many counts. The genes are TRBV12-3 or TRBV12-4 and TRBJ1-1; D unclear. CDR3 length: 13 amino acids. The germline V and J ends were trimmed by 2 bases and 0 bases, with 4 bases remaining between them. In nucleotides, the CDR3 is TGTGCCAGCAGTTTAATAATGAACACTGAAGCTTTCTTT. Translating it yields CASSLIMNTEAFF.

For this clonotype: With a much larger clone just one base away, this may be a read error. The gene calls are TRBV5-1 and TRBJ2-7, with 8 bases lining up with TRBD1. This CDR3 contains 15 residues. The V segment lost 3 bases and the J segment 3 bases; nucleotides outside the gene matches: 8. Looked up from germline, CDR1 is SGHRS and CDR2 is YFSETQ. The CDR3 DNA follows: TGCGCCAGCAGCTCCTGGACAGGGTCTCTCTACGAGCAGTACTTC. As protein: CASSSWTGSLYEQYF.

This clonotype showed up just a few times. V gene TRBV25-1 combines with J gene TRBJ2-7; 9 positions match TRBD1. Trimming cost V 4 bases and J 2 bases; bases outside gene matches: 6. Per the germline V gene, CDR1 is MGHDK and CDR2 is SYGVNS. CDR3 size: 15 residues. The CDR3 protein is CASSVRDRVPYEQYF. The CDR3 nucleotides read TGTGCCAGCAGTGTTCGGGACAGGGTCCCCTACGAGCAGTACTTC.

This clonotype has just a few counts. V is TRBV6-1 and J is TRBJ2-1; D unclear. CDR1 MNHNS and CDR2 SASEGT come from the germline V gene. The CDR3 totals 12 residues. V was pared by 0 bases and J by 11 bases, with 8 bases between. The CDR3 DNA follows: TGTGCCAGCAGTGAAGCCGGCAGGAAGCAGTTCTTC. This gives the protein CASSEAGRKQFF.

This clonotype has at least ten counts. The V and J genes are TRBV5-1 and TRBJ2-1; D is ambiguous. Between the trimmed V and J ends, which lost 2 bases and 5 bases, there was a span of 5 bases. Per germline, CDR1 SGHRS and CDR2 YFSETQ. CDR3 length: 12 amino acids. In DNA form, the CDR3 reads TGCGCCAGCAGCTTCGCAGACAATGAGCAGTTCTTC. Translating it yields CASSFADNEQFF. Filled out from reference TRBV5-1 and TRBJ2-1, the complete variable domain reads KAGVTQTPRYLIKTRGQQVTLSCSPISGHRSVSWYQQTPGQGLQFLFEYFSETQRNKGNFPGRFSGRQFSNSRSEMNVSTLELGDSALYLCASSFADNEQFFGPGTRLTVL.

This clonotype came up many times. The chain carries TRBV5-1 and TRBJ2-1; no firm D call. Trimming removed 4 bases from V and 6 bases from J, with 8 bases in between. This CDR3 spans 12 amino acids. Germline assignment: CDR1 SGHRS and CDR2 YFSETQ. CDR3 sequence reads: CASSALGNEQFF. The CDR3 DNA is TGCGCCAGCAGCGCCCTCGGCAATGAGCAGTTCTTC.

At least ten counts were recorded for this clonotype. The rearrangement links TRBV18 to TRBJ2-5; weak D call: TRBD1 (6 bases). V was clipped by 1 base and J by 2 bases, with 8 bases between them. CDR3 length: 14 amino acids. Germline CDR1 KGHSH, CDR2 LQKENI. CDR3 amino acids: CASSPRRGQETQYF. In DNA form, the CDR3 reads TGTGCCAGCTCACCACGAAGGGGGCAAGAGACCCAGTACTTC.

The chain uses TRBV3-1 and TRBJ2-7, with 9 bases fitting TRBD1. Per the germline V gene, CDR1 is LGHDT and CDR2 is YNNKEL (reference sequence). Trimming cost V 3 bases and J 3 bases; bases outside gene matches: 6. The length of the CDR3 is 15 residues. CDR3 DNA sequence: TGTGCCAGCAGCCACACTGGGACAGGGATCTACGAGCAGTACTTC. Residues: CASSHTGTGIYEQYF.

At least ten counts were recorded for this clonotype. The chain couples TRBV5-1 to TRBJ2-1, with D perhaps TRBD1 (5 bases). The CDR3 spans 14 residues. Per the germline V gene, CDR1 is SGHRS and CDR2 is YFSETQ. V was clipped by 2 bases and J by 2 bases, with 8 bases between them. The CDR3: CASSLGQTYNEQFF. CDR3 nucleotides: TGCGCCAGCAGCTTAGGACAAACCTACAATGAGCAGTTCTTC.

The V call is TRBV29-1, the J call TRBJ1-5; tentative D call: TRBD1 (5 bases). V was trimmed by 4 bases and J by 2 bases, leaving 9 bases between them. This CDR3 region has 13 residues. Per germline, CDR1 SQVTM and CDR2 ANQGSEA. Here the CDR3 reads CSVGDGGNQPQHF. CDR3 DNA: TGCAGCGTTGGGGACGGGGGCAATCAGCCCCAGCATTTT.

There are many counts of this clonotype. The chain carries TRBV5-1 and TRBJ2-1; D not resolved. Germline V lookup: CDR1 SGHRS, CDR2 YFSETQ. Trimming removed 6 bases at V and 3 bases at J, with 10 bases between. CDR3 size: 13 residues. The CDR3 DNA is TGCGCCAGCATACCGGGCTACTACAATGAGCAGTTCTTC. Translated: CASIPGYYNEQFF.

V and J are TRBV25-1 and TRBJ2-7; TRBD2 aligns across 8 bases. V lost 1 base, J lost 2 bases, and 16 bases stayed unmatched. The CDR3 is 19 amino acids. CDR1 MGHDK and CDR2 SYGVNS come from the germline V gene. DNA of the CDR3: TGTGCCAGCAGTGAATCCCCAAAATTACTAGCGGAGCCCACCTACGAGCAGTACTTC. Protein sequence: CASSESPKLLAEPTYEQYF.

This clonotype was counted at least ten times. The CDR3 region is CASSRQGVFTDTQYF. CDR3 sequence (DNA): TGCGCCAGCAGCAGGCAGGGGGTATTTACAGATACGCAGTATTTT. This rearrangement joins TRBV5-1 to TRBJ2-3; 7 bases fit TRBD1. Germline lookup yields CDR1 SGHRS and CDR2 YFSETQ. The V gene end was trimmed by 4 bases and the J gene end by 3 bases; junction bases not matched to a gene: 8. CDR3 length: 15 amino acids.

This chain connects TRBV5-5 to TRBJ2-1; the match to TRBD2 covers 10 bases. V dropped 0 bases and J dropped 8; count of bases not matched to a gene: 8. The germline V gene has CDR1 SGHKS and CDR2 YYEKEE (reference sequence). The CDR3 sequence is 16 residues long. In nucleotides, the CDR3 is TGTGCCAGCAGCTTGGGGGGTAGCGGGAGGATCTATGAGCAGTTCTTC. It encodes CASSLGGSGRIYEQFF.

This clonotype was detected ten times or more. The chain couples TRBV4-1 to TRBJ2-2; D gene unclear. Trimming took 0 bases from V and 6 from J, leaving 11 bases between them. There are 15 residues in the CDR3. Germline V gene data show CDR1 as MGHRA and CDR2 as YSYEKL. CDR3 nucleotide sequence: TGCGCCAGCAGCCAAGATTACAGCTCGGCCGGGGAGCTGTTTTTT. Protein product: CASSQDYSSAGELFF.

For this clonotype: With a much larger clone just one base away, this may be a read error. V usage is TRBV9 and J usage is TRBJ2-3; D uncertain. V lost 4 bases to trimming and J lost 5 bases, with 14 bases between them. The CDR3 spans 14 residues. CDR1 is SGDLS and CDR2 is YYNGEE in the germline V gene. CDR3 sequence: CASSTQGRVDTQYF. The CDR3 nucleotides read TGTGCCAGCAGCACCCAAGGACGGGTAGATACGCAGTATTTT.

This clonotype showed up many times. The chain joins TRBV6-1 to TRBJ1-2; D unclear. CDR1 and CDR2 from the germline V gene are MNHNS and SASEGT. The CDR3 consists of 14 residues. Trimming took 5 bases from V and 4 from J, leaving 14 bases between them. The CDR3 reads CASSPMGRAYGYTF. In DNA, the CDR3 is TGTGCCAGCAGTCCGATGGGCCGGGCCTATGGCTACACCTTC.

In this sample, this clonotype turned up a few times. The chain has TRBV29-1 and TRBJ2-3; 14 bases are shared with TRBD2. Trimming removed 8 bases from V and 3 bases from J; junction bases left unmatched: 7. This CDR3 spans 15 amino acids. Germline V gene sequence: CDR1 SQVTM, CDR2 ANQGSEA. For the CDR3, the DNA is TGCAGCACGGCCGGGACTAGCGGGGGTACAGATACGCAGTATTTT. It yields the protein CSTAGTSGGTDTQYF.

The chain uses TRBV27 and TRBJ2-5, with unresolved D. This CDR3 is built from 14 residues. V was cut by 5 bases and J by 1 base, with 11 bases left in between. Germline loops: CDR1 MNHEY, CDR2 SMNVEV (reference sequence). The CDR3 here is CASSPRIPQETQYF. CDR3 bases: TGTGCCAGCAGTCCCCGGATCCCCCAAGAGACCCAGTACTTC.

This clonotype was counted between two and nine times. The rearrangement joins TRBV20-1 to TRBJ2-1, with D maybe TRBD2 (6 bases). Germline values: CDR1 DFQATT, CDR2 SNEGSKA (reference sequence). The CDR3 contains 13 residues. V lost 5 bases and J 8 bases, leaving 16 bases between the germline ends. CDR3 DNA sequence: TGCAGTGCTCGCGGACTTAGCGGTTATGAGCAGTTCTTC. This gives the protein CSARGLSGYEQFF.

Ten or more counts support this clonotype. The V gene is TRBV7-8, the J gene TRBJ2-1, with TRBD1 matching over 10 bases. V was pared by 5 bases and J by 8 bases, with 9 bases of the junction left unmatched. Germline V gene sequence: CDR1 SGHVS, CDR2 FQNEAQ. The CDR3 is made up of 15 amino acids. The CDR3 sequence is CASSTRDRGSDEQFF. In DNA form, the CDR3 reads TGTGCCAGCAGCACCCGGGACAGGGGAAGCGATGAGCAGTTCTTC.

This clonotype has a count of ten or more. This rearrangement joins TRBV9 to TRBJ1-1; no clear D gene. The CDR3 contains 14 residues. Germline lookup yields CDR1 SGDLS and CDR2 YYNGEE. V lost 4 bases and J 1 base, leaving 11 bases between the germline ends. The CDR3 DNA reads as TGTGCCAGCAGCCGCCAGCAAGAGAACACTGAAGCTTTCTTT. Translating gives CASSRQQENTEAFF.

V and J are TRBV5-1 and TRBJ2-5; no clear D. This CDR3 spans 14 amino acids. The germline V and J ends were trimmed by 4 bases and 0 bases, with 10 bases remaining between them. Germline values: CDR1 SGHRS, CDR2 YFSETQ. The CDR3 loop reads CASSQGRNQETQYF. For the CDR3, the DNA is TGCGCCAGCAGCCAAGGACGGAACCAAGAGACCCAGTACTTC.

This clonotype was seen ten or more times. The J gene is TRBJ2-4, the V gene TRBV15, with 7 positions matching TRBD1. Per the germline V gene, CDR1 is LNHNV and CDR2 is YYDKDF (reference sequence). The length of the CDR3 is 14 residues. V shed 4 bases and J 2 bases; nucleotides not matched to a gene: 2. CDR3 protein: CATSTGGTKNIQYF. CDR3 DNA: TGTGCCACCAGCACAGGGGGAACCAAAAACATTCAGTACTTC.

The genes are TRBV5-1 and TRBJ2-1; tentatively, D is TRBD2 (5 bases). The ends were cut back, 4 bases at V and 10 bases at J, with 21 bases in the middle. The CDR3 consists of 15 residues. Germline V gene lookup returns CDR1 SGHRS and CDR2 YFSETQ. CDR3 sequence reads: CASSPMVGVMYEQFF. The CDR3 region has the DNA TGCGCCAGCAGCCCGATGGTCGGGGTTATGTACGAGCAGTTCTTC.

This clonotype was detected many times. The chain couples TRBV6-1 to TRBJ2-7, with TRBD1 matching 11 bases. V was pared by 7 bases and J by 10 bases, with 12 bases of the junction left unmatched. Germline V CDR1 and CDR2: MNHNS, SASEGT. This CDR3 has 14 amino acids. The CDR3 is CASKSGTGGKDQYF. In DNA form, the CDR3 reads TGTGCCAGCAAGTCCGGGACAGGGGGGAAGGATCAGTACTTC.

This clonotype was observed many times. For the CDR3, the DNA is TGTGCCAGCAGCTTACGCGCAGGGGGCTACAATGAGCAGTTCTTC. Residues: CASSLRAGGYNEQFF. The chain combines TRBV7-6 with TRBJ2-1, with TRBD1 matching over 7 bases. Trimming removed 2 bases from V and 3 bases from J; junction bases left unmatched: 4. The CDR3 has 15 residues. The germline gives CDR1 SGHVS, CDR2 FNYEAQ.

This clonotype has a count of ten or more. V gene TRBV27 combines with J gene TRBJ2-1; D is unclear. CDR1 is MNHEY, CDR2 SMNVEV, per germline (reference sequence). Trimming took 0 bases from V and 5 from J, leaving 8 bases between them. The CDR3 consists of 14 residues. The CDR3 sequence: CASSLSGSNNEQFF. DNA of the CDR3: TGTGCCAGCAGTTTATCGGGCAGCAACAATGAGCAGTTCTTC.

The V gene is TRBV18, the J gene TRBJ2-1, with unresolved D. This CDR3 is built from 13 residues. The V end was cut by 1 base, the J end by 6 bases, with 7 bases between. Per the germline V gene, CDR1 is KGHSH and CDR2 is LQKENI. The CDR3 loop reads CASSPRRANEQFF. DNA for the CDR3: TGTGCCAGCTCACCACGACGCGCCAATGAGCAGTTCTTC.

This clonotype was detected many times. CDR3 DNA sequence: TGTGCCAGCAGTGGGGGACAGGGGTGGGATGAGCAGTTCTTC. Amino acid sequence: CASSGGQGWDEQFF. The chain couples TRBV12-3 or TRBV12-4 to TRBJ2-1; 10 bases agree with TRBD1. This CDR3 has 14 residues. V was clipped by 5 bases and J by 8 bases; unmatched bases: 6.